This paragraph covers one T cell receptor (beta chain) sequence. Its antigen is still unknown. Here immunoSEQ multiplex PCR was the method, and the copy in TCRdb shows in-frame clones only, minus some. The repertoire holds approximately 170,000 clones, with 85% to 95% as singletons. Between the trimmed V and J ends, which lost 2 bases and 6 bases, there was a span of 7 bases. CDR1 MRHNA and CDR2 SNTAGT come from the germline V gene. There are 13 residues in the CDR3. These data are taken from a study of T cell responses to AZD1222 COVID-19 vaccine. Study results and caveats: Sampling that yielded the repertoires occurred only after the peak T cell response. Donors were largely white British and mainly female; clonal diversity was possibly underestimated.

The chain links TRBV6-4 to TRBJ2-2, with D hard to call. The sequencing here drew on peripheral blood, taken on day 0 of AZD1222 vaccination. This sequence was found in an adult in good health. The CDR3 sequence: CASSDILSGELFF. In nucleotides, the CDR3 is TGTGCCAGCAGTGACATTCTGTCCGGGGAGCTGTTTTTT.